This TCR beta chain came from a study of T-cell reconstitution after alpha-beta-depleted transplantation in children. General observations from the study: At the one-year point after transplant, T-cell counts and TCRbeta diversity were found to come mostly from T cells that had been newly produced. Surviving thymic progenitors and recipient T cells were the source of high TCRbeta diversity at day 60 in some patients. Reported findings indicate that, about two months after transplant, alpha-beta T cells came from several hundred expanded clones, which were derived from non-depleted graft cells.

A TCRbeta library incorporating unique molecular identifiers was prepared. One entry per CDR3 protein results from TCRdb running MiXCR on the PCR reads. The sample includes 600,000 or so distinct CDR3 sequences, 23% of them seen just once. V lost 5 bases to trimming and J lost 6 bases; unmatched junction nucleotides: 4. Germline CDR1 and CDR2: KGHSH and LQKENI. The CDR3 extends over 12 amino acids. With respect to this clonotype: As yet, its antigen is unknown.

The rearrangement uses TRBV18 and TRBJ2-7; 7 bases match TRBD1. The sequence derives from a boy younger than two who had a stem cell transplant for acute myeloid leukemia, so the T cells may come from the graft donor. This sample comprised PBMCs, mostly from graft donor cells, obtained 360 days after TCRalphabeta/CD19-depleted stem cell transplant. The CDR3 loop is CASSRDSLEQYV. CDR3 nucleotides: TGTGCCAGCTCAAGGGACAGTCTCGAGCAGTACGTC.